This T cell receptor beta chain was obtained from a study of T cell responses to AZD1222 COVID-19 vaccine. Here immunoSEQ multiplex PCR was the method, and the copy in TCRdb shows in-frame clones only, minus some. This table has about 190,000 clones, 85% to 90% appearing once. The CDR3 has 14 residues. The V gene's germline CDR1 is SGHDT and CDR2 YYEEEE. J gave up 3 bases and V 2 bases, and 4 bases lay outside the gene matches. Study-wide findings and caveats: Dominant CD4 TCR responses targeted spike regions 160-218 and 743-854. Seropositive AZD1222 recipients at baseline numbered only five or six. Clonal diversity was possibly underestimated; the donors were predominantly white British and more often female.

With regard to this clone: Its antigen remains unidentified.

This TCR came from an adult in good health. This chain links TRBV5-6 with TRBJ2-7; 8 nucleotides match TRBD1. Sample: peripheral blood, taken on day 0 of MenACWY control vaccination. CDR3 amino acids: CASSFVDRDYEQYF. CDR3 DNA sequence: TGTGCCAGCAGCTTCGTGGACAGGGACTACGAGCAGTACTTC.